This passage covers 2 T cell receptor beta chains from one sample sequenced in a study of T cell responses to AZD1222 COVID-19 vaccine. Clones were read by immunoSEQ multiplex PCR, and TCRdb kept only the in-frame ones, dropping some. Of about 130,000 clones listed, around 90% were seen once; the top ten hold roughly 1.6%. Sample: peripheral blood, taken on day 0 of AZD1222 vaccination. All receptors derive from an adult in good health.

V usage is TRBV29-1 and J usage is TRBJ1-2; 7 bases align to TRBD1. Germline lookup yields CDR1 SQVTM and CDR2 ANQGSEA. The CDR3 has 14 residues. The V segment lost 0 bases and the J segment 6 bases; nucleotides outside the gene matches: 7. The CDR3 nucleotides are TGCAGCGTTGAAGACCCAGACAGGGCTAATGGCTACACCTTC. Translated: CSVEDPDRANGYTF.

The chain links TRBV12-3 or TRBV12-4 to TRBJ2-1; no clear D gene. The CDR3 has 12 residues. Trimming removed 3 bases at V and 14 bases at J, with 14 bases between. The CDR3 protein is CASSLDPYPEFF. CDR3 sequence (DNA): TGTGCCAGCAGTTTGGACCCCTACCCGGAGTTCTTC.